The entry below describes one T cell receptor beta chain. What it binds is not known. The sample originates from a study of CD8+ T cells in alopecia areata. Study results and limitations: Higher clonality and more expanded CD8+ clones appeared in lesional than normal scalp. There were many expanded lesional clones persisting in scalp and blood during tofacitinib.

RNA, once extracted, was reverse transcribed into cDNA for use as the sequencing template. Libraries were prepared by immunoSEQ multiplex PCR; TCRdb keeps only in-frame clonotypes and omits some of them. This sample has 110,000 to 150,000 clones, with roughly 52% found just once. Treatment given: oral pan-JAK inhibitor, 5-10 mg twice daily. It was from alopecia areata patients that lesional scalp punch biopsies and peripheral blood were collected. A FACSAria was used to sort CD4+ and CD8+ T cells. These cells came from PBMCs. The clonotype originates from a human donor with alopecia areata. Material: CD8+ T cells sorted from blood, obtained at week 4, from a patient treated with tofacitinib.

The CDR3 DNA is TGTGCCAGCAGCTTTGGGGGTGGAGAGACCCAGTACTTC. Protein: CASSFGGGETQYF. The V call is TRBV7-8, the J call TRBJ2-5, with D perhaps assigned TRBD1 or TRBD2 (5 bases each). Germline values: CDR1 SGHVS, CDR2 FQNEAQ. The CDR3 is 13 residues long. The V and J ends lost 3 bases and 4 bases respectively, with 9 bases between them.